This record concerns one TCR beta chain sequence. Using immunoSEQ multiplex PCR, the repertoire was profiled, and TCRdb retains in-frame clones only, with some absent. Among some 80,000 clones listed, approximately 97% were seen once. V was pared by 4 bases and J by 4 bases, with 3 bases of the junction left unmatched. The CDR3 has 15 residues. In germline, CDR1 is SGHTA, CDR2 FQGTGA. These data belong to a study of technical replicates of blood from four donors. This clonotype was obtained from a human donor in good health. V is TRBV7-3 and J is TRBJ2-1; 11 nucleotides match TRBD2. The sequenced sample consisted of T cells isolated from PBMCs. CDR3 coding DNA: TGTGCCAGCAGCTACCTAGCGGGAGGTTACAATGAGCAGTTCTTC. Amino acid sequence: CASSYLAGGYNEQFF. The full variable domain, completed using reference TRBV7-3 and TRBJ2-1, is GAGVSQTPSNKVTEKGKYVELRCDPISGHTALYWYRQSLGQGPEFLIYFQGTGAADDSGLPNDRFFAVRPEGSVSTLKIQRTERGDSAVYLCASSYLAGGYNEQFFGPGTRLTVL.